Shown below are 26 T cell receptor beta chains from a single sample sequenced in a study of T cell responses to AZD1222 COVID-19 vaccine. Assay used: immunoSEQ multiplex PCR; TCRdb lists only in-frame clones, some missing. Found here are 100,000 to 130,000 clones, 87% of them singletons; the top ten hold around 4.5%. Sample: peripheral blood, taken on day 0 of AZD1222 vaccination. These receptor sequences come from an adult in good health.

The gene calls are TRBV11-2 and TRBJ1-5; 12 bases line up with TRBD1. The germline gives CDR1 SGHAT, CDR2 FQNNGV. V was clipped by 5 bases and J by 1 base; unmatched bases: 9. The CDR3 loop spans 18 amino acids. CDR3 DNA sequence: TGTGCCAGCAGCCCTTCCCGGGACAGGGGGCTGAGCAATCAGCCCCAGCATTTT. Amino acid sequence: CASSPSRDRGLSNQPQHF.

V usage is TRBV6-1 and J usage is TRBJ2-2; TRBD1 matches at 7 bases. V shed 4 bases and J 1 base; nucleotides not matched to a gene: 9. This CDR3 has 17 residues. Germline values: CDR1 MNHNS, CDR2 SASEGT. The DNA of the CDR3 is TGTGCCAGCAGTGCCCGGGCGGCAGGGGGGAACACCGGGGAGCTGTTTTTT. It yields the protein CASSARAAGGNTGELFF.

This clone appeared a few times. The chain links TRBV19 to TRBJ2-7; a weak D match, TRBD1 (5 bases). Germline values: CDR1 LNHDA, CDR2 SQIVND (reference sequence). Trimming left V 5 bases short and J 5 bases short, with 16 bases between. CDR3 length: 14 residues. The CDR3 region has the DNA TGTGCCAGTAGTTGGCAGGGTAATTCAAACGAGCAGTACTTC. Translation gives CASSWQGNSNEQYF. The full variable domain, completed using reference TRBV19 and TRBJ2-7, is DGGITQSPKYLFRKEGQNVTLSCEQNLNHDAMYWYRQDPGQGLRLIYYSQIVNDFQKGDIAEGYSVSREKKESFPLTVTSAQKNPTAFYLCASSWQGNSNEQYFGPGTRLTVT.

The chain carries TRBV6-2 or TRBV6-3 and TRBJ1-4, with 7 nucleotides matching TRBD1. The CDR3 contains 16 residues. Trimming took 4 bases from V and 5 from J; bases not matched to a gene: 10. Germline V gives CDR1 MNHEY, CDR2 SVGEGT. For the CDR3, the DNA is TGTGCCAGCAGTTCTGCCTCGGGACAGCGGAATGAAAAACTGTTTTTT. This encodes CASSSASGQRNEKLFF.

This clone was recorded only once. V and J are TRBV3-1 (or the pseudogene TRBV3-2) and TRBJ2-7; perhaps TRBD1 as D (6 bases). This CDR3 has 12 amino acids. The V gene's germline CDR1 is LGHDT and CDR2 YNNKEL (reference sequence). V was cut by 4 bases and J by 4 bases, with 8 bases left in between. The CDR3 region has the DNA TGTGCCAGCAGCCGGCAGGGGTACGAGCAGTACTTC. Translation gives CASSRQGYEQYF.

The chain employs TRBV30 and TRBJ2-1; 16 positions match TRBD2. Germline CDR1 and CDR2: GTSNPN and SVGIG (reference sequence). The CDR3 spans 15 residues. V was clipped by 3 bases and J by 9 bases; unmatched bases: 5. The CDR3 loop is CAWSGTSGRAFEQFF. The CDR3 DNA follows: TGTGCCTGGAGCGGGACTAGCGGGAGGGCCTTTGAGCAGTTCTTC.

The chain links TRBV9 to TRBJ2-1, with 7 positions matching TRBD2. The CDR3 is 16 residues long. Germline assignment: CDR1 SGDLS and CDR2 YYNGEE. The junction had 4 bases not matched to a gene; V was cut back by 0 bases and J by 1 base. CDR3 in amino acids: CASSVVAGVSYNEQFF. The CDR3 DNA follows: TGTGCCAGCAGCGTAGTTGCGGGGGTTTCCTACAATGAGCAGTTCTTC.

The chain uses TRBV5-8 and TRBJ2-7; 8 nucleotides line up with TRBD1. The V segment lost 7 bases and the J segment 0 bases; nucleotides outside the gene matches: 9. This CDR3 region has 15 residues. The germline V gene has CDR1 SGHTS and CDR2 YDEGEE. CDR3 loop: CASLPGGLSSYEQYF. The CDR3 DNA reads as TGTGCCAGCCTCCCAGGGGGCCTTAGCTCCTACGAGCAGTACTTC.

CDR3 nucleotide sequence: TGTGCCAGCAGTTTATCACAAGCCCTGGGGGGGGCTGGGGGACTGTTTTTT. It is translated as CASSLSQALGGAGGLFF. This chain joins TRBV27 and TRBJ1-4; possibly TRBD1 for D (6 bases). This CDR3 is built from 17 residues. V gave up 0 bases and J gave up 13 bases, with 24 bases separating them. In germline, CDR1 is MNHEY, CDR2 SMNVEV (reference sequence).

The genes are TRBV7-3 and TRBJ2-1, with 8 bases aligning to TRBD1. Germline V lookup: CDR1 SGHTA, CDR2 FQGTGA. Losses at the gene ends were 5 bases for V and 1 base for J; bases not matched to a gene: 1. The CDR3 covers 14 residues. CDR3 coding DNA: TGTGCCAGCAGCCGACAGGGGTCCTACAATGAGCAGTTCTTC. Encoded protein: CASSRQGSYNEQFF.

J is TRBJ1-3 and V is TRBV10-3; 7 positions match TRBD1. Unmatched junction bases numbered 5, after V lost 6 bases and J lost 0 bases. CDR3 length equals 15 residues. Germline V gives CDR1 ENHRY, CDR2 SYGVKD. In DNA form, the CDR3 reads TGTGCCATCAGCGGACAGGTTATCTCTGGAAACACCATATATTTT. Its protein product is CAISGQVISGNTIYF.

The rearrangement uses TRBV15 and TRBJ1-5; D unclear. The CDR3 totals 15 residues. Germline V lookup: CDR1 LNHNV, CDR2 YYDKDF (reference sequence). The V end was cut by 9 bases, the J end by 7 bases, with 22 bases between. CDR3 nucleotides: TGTGCCACGTCCGATCGGGCAATGGGCGTCCAGCCCCAGCATTTT. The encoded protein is CATSDRAMGVQPQHF.

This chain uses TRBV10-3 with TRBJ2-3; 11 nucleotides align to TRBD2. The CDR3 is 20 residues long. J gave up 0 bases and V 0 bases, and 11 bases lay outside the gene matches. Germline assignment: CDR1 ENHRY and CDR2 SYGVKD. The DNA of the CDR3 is TGTGCCATCAGTGAGTCTCGCCTAGCGGGGGGCCACCCTAGCACAGATACGCAGTATTTT. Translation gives CAISESRLAGGHPSTDTQYF.

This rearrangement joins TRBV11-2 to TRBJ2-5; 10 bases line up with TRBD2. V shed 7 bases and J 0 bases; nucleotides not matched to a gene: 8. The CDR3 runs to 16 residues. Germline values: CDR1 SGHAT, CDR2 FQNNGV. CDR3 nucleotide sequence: TGTGCCAGCATACCAGCGGGAGGGCCGAACCAAGAGACCCAGTACTTC. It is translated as CASIPAGGPNQETQYF. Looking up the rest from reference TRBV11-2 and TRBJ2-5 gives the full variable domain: EAGVAQSPRYKIIEKRQSVAFWCNPISGHATLYWYQQILGQGPKLLIQFQNNGVVDDSQLPKDRFSAERLKGVDSTLKIQPAKLEDSAVYLCASIPAGGPNQETQYFGPGTRLLVL.

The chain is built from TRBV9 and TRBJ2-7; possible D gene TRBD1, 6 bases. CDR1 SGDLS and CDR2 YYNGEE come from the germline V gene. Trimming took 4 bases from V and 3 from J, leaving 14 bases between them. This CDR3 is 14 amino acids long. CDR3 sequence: CASSPRDNNYEQYF. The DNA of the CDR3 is TGTGCCAGCAGCCCCCGGGACAACAACTACGAGCAGTACTTC.

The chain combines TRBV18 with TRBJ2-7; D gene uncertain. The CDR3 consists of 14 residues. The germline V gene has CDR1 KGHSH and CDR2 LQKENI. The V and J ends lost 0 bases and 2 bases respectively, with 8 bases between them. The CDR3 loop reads CASSPPISTYEQYF. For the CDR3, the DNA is TGTGCCAGCTCACCACCCATCAGTACCTACGAGCAGTACTTC.

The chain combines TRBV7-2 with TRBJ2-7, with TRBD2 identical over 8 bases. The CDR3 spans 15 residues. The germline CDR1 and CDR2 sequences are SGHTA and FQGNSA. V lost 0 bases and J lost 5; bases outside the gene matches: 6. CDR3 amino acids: CASSLARGAIHEQYF. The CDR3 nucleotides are TGTGCCAGCAGCTTAGCGCGGGGGGCCATCCACGAGCAGTACTTC.

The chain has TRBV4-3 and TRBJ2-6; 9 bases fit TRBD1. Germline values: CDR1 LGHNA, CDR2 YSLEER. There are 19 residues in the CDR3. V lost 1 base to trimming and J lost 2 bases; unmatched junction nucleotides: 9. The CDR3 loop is CASSQVAGTGSTGANVLTF. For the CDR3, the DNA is TGCGCCAGCAGCCAAGTTGCGGGGACAGGGAGCACTGGGGCCAACGTCCTGACTTTC.

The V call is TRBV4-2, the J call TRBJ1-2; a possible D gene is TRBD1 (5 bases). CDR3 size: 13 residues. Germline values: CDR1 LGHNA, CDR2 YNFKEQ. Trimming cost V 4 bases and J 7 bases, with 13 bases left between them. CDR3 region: CASSRERQFGYTF. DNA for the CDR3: TGTGCCAGCAGCCGAGAACGACAGTTTGGCTACACCTTC.

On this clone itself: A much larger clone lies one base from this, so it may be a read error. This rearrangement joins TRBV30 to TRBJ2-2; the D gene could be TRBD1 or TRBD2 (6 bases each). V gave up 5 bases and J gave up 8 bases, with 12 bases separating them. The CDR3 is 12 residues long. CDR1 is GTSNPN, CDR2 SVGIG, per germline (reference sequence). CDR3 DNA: TGTGCCTGGGAGGGGGGTGGGGGGGAGCTGTTTTTT. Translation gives CAWEGGGGELFF.

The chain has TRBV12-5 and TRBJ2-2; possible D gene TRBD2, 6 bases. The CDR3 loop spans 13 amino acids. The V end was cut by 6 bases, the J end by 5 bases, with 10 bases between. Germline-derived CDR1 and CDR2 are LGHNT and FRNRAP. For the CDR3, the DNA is TGTGCTAGTGGCCTTGGGACTACCGGGGAGCTGTTTTTT. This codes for CASGLGTTGELFF.

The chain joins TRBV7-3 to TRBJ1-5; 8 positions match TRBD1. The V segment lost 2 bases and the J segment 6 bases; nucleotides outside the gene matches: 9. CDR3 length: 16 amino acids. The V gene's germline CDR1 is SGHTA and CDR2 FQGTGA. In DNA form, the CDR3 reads TGTGCCAGCAGCTTACAGCCGACAGGGGTAGGTCAGCCCCAGCATTTT. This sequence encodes CASSLQPTGVGQPQHF.

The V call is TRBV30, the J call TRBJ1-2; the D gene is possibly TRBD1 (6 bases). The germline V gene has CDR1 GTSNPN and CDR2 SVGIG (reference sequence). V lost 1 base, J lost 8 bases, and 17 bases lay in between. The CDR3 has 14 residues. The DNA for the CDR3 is TGTGCCTGGAGTGCTTTCAGGGGCGATCGAGGCTACACCTTC. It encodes CAWSAFRGDRGYTF.

The chain's CDR3 is CASSPNPTGRGGSTEAFF. The CDR3 DNA reads TGTGCCAGCAGCCCCAACCCGACAGGCAGGGGGGGAAGCACTGAAGCTTTCTTT. The chain has TRBV5-4 and TRBJ1-1; 7 bases line up with TRBD1. CDR1 and CDR2 from the germline V gene are SGHNT and YYREEE (reference sequence). J was trimmed by 4 bases and V by 4 bases; bases with no gene match: 19. This CDR3 region has 18 residues.

CDR3 sequence reads: CASSPLPARDNYGYTF. The DNA of the CDR3 is TGTGCCAGCTCACCACTCCCGGCCAGGGATAACTATGGCTACACCTTC. This chain links TRBV18 with TRBJ1-2; D might be TRBD1 (5 bases). V was trimmed by 1 base and J by 1 base, leaving 13 bases between them. CDR1 and CDR2 from the germline V gene are KGHSH and LQKENI. The CDR3 contains 16 residues.

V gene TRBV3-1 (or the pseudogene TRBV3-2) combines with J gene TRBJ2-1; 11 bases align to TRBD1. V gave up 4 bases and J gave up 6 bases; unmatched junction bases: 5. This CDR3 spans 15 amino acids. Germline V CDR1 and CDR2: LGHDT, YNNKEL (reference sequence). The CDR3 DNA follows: TGTGCCAGCAGCCTCCGGGACAGGGGGGGCAATGAGCAGTTCTTC. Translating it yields CASSLRDRGGNEQFF.